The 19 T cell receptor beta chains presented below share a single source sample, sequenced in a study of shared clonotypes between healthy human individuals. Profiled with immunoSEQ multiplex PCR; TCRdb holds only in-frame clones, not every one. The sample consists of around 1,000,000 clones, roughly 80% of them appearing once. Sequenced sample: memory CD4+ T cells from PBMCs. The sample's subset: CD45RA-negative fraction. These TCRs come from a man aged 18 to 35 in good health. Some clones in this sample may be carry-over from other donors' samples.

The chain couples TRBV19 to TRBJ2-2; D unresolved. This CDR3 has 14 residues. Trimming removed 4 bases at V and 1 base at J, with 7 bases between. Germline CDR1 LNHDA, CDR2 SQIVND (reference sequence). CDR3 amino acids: CASSRSGNTGELFF. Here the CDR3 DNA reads TGTGCCAGTAGTAGGTCAGGGAACACCGGGGAGCTGTTTTTT.

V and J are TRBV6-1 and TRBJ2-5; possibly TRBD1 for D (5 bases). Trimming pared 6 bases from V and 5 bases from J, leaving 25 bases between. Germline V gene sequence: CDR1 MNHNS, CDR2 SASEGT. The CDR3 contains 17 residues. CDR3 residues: CASSERLSRVYYETQYF. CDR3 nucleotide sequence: TGTGCCAGCAGCGAACGCCTGTCCAGGGTGTATTACGAGACCCAGTACTTC.

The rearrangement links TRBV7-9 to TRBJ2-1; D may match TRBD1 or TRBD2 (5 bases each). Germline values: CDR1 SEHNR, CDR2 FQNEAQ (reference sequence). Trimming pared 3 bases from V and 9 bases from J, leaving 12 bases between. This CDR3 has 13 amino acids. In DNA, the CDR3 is TGTGCCAGCAGCTTTCATCCAGGGAGTGAGCAGTTCTTC. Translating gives CASSFHPGSEQFF.

The CDR3 nucleotides read TGTGCCAGCAGTGAACAGGGGCGTAACATTCAGTACTTC. It translates to CASSEQGRNIQYF. The chain is built from TRBV6-1 and TRBJ2-4, with a tentative D call TRBD1 (6 bases). CDR3 length: 13 residues. Trimming cost V 2 bases and J 7 bases, with 9 bases left between them. The germline gives CDR1 MNHNS, CDR2 SASEGT.

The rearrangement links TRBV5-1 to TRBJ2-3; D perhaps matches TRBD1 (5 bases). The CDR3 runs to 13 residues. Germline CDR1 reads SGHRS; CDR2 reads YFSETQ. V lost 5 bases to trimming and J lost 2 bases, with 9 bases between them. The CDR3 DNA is TGCGCCAGCAGAGTTGGGGCCACAGATACGCAGTATTTT. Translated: CASRVGATDTQYF. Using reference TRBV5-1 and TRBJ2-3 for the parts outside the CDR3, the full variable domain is KAGVTQTPRYLIKTRGQQVTLSCSPISGHRSVSWYQQTPGQGLQFLFEYFSETQRNKGNFPGRFSGRQFSNSRSEMNVSTLELGDSALYLCASRVGATDTQYFGPGTRLTVL.

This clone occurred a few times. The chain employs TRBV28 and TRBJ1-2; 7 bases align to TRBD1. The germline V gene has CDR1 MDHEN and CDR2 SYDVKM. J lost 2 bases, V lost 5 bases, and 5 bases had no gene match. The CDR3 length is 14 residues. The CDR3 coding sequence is TGTGCCAGCAGTACAGGGGTCGGCAACTATGGCTACACCTTC. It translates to CASSTGVGNYGYTF.

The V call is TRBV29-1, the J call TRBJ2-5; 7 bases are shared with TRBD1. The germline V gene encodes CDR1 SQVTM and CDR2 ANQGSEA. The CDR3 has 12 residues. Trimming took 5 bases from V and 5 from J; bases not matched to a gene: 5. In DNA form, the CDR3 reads TGCAGCGTTCGACAGGGTATGGAGACCCAGTACTTC. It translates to CSVRQGMETQYF.

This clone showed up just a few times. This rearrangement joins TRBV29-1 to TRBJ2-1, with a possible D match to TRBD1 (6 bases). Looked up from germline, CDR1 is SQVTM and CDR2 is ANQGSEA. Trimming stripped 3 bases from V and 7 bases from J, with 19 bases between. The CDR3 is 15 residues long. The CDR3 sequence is CSVDGRARGWNEQFF. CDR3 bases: TGCAGCGTTGACGGGCGTGCCAGGGGATGGAATGAGCAGTTCTTC.

CDR3 in DNA: TGTGCCAGCAGCGTAGGGAGGGGCGTGGCCCAGCATTTT. It specifies CASSVGRGVAQHF. The V gene is TRBV9, the J gene TRBJ1-5; TRBD1 is a possible D gene (5 bases). CDR1 and CDR2 (germline): SGDLS, YYNGEE. V was pared by 0 bases and J by 11 bases, with 12 bases between. There are 13 residues in the CDR3.

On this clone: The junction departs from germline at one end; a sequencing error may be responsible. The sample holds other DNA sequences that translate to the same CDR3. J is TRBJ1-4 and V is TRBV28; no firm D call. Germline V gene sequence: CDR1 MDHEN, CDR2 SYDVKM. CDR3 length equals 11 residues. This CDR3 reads CASSYKEKLFF. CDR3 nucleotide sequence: TGTGCCAGCAGTTACAAGGAAAAACTGTTCTTT. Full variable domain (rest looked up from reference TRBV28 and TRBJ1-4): DVKVTQSSRYLVKRTGEKVFLECVQDMDHENMFWYRQDPGLGLRLIYFSYDVKMKEKGDIPEGYSVSREKKERFSLILESASTNQTSMYLCASSYKEKLFFGSGTQLSVL.

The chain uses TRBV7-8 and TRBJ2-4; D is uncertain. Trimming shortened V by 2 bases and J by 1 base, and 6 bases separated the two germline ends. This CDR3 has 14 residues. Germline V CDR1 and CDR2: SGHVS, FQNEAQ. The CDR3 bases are TGTGCCAGCAGCTTACAACCCGCCAAAAACATTCAGTACTTC. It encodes CASSLQPAKNIQYF.

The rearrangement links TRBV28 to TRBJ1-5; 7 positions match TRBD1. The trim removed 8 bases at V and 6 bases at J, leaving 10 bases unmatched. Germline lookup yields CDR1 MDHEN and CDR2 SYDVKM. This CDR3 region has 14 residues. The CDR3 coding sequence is TGTGCCAGCCTTGGACAGGCCCGGGTTCAGCCCCAGCATTTT. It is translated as CASLGQARVQPQHF.

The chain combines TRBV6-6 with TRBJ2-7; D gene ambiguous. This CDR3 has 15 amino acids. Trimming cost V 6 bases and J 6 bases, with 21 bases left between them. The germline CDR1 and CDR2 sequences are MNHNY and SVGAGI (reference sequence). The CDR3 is CASRQLGHPTSEQYF. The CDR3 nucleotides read TGTGCCAGCAGGCAGCTCGGGCACCCAACGAGCGAGCAGTACTTC.

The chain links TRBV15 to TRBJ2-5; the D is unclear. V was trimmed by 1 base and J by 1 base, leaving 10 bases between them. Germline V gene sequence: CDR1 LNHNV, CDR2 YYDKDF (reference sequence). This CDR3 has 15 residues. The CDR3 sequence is CATSRGTGSQETQYF. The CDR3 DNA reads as TGTGCCACCAGCAGAGGTACGGGTTCCCAAGAGACCCAGTACTTC. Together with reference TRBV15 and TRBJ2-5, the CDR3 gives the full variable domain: DAMVIQNPRYQVTQFGKPVTLSCSQTLNHNVMYWYQQKSSQAPKLLFHYYDKDFNNEADTPDNFQSRRPNTSFCFLDIRSPGLGDTAMYLCATSRGTGSQETQYFGPGTRLLVL.

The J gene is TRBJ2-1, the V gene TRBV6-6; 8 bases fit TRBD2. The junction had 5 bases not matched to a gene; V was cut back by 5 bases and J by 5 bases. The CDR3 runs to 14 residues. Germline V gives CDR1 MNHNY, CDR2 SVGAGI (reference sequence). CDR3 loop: CASSVAGLNNEQFF. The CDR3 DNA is TGTGCCAGCAGTGTAGCGGGACTTAACAATGAGCAGTTCTTC.

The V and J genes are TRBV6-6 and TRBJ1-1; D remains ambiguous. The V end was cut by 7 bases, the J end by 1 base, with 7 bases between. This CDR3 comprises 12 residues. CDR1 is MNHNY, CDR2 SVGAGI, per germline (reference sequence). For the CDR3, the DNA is TGTGCCAGCAAGCCGAGGAACACTGAAGCTTTCTTT. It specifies CASKPRNTEAFF.

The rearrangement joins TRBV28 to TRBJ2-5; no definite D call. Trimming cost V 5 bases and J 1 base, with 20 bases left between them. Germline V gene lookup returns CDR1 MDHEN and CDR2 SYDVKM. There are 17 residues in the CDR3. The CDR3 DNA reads TGTGCCAGCAGTCCACAATATGGTCAGACGCTCCAAGAGACCCAGTACTTC. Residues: CASSPQYGQTLQETQYF.

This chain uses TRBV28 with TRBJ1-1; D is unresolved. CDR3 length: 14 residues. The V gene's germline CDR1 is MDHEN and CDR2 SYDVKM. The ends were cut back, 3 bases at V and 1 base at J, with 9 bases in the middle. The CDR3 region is CASSLVVRNTEAFF. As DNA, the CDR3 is TGTGCCAGCAGTTTGGTCGTGAGGAACACTGAAGCTTTCTTT.

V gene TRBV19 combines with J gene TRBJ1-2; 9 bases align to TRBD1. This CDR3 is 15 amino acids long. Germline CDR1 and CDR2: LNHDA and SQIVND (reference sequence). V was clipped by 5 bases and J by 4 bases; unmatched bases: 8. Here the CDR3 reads CASSAWGQGGYGYTF. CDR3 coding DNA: TGTGCCAGTAGTGCCTGGGGACAGGGAGGCTATGGCTACACCTTC.